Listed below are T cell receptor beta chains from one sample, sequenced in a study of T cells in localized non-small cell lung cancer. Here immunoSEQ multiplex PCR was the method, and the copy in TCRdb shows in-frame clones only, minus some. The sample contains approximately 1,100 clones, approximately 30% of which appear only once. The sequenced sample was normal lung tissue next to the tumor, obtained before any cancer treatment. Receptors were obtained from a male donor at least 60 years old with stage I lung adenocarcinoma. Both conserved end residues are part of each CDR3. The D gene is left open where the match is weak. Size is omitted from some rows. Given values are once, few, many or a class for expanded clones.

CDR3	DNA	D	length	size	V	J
CASSVQGRDNEQFF	TGCGCCAGCAGTGTCCAGGGGAGGGATAATGAGCAGTTCTTC	-	14	-	TRBV10-2	TRBJ2-1
CASSLMRGNNEQFF	TGCGCCAGCAGCTTGATGCGGGGTAACAATGAGCAGTTCTTC	-	14	-	TRBV5-1	TRBJ2-1
CASSWGQTYNEQFF	TGTGCCAGCAGCTGGGGACAGACCTACAATGAGCAGTTCTTC	TRBD1	14	few	TRBV11-3	TRBJ2-1
CASSGLAGLSGELFF	TGTGCCAGCAGTGGTCTAGCGGGGTTATCCGGGGAGCTGTTTTTT	TRBD2	15	-	TRBV25-1	TRBJ2-2
CASRVPGQGAGELFF	TGTGCCAGTAGGGTTCCGGGACAGGGAGCCGGGGAGCTGTTTTTT	TRBD1	15	-	TRBV19	TRBJ2-2
CASSLNQDFNTEAFF	TGTGCCAGCAGCTTAAACCAGGATTTTAACACTGAAGCTTTCTTT	-	15	medium-sized	TRBV11-3	TRBJ1-1
CASSLNAGGGTQYF	TGTGCCAGCAGTTTAAATGCAGGGGGGGGTACGCAGTATTTT	-	14	-	TRBV28	TRBJ2-3
CASSSSLGTGNQPQHF	TGTGCCAGCAGCTCCTCCCTTGGGACAGGAAATCAGCCCCAGCATTTT	TRBD1	16	medium-sized	TRBV11-3	TRBJ1-5
CASSQEGQGSYNSPLHF	TGCGCCAGCAGCCAAGAAGGGCAGGGGTCCTATAATTCACCCCTCCACTTT	-	17	-	TRBV4-1	TRBJ1-6
CASSYRTRQETQYF	TGTGCCAGCAGTTACCGGACACGCCAAGAGACCCAGTACTTC	-	14	few	TRBV6-8	TRBJ2-5
CASSSIVGQGINTIYF	TGTGCCAGCAGCTCAATCGTAGGACAGGGGATCAACACCATATATTTT	TRBD1	16	-	TRBV11-3	TRBJ1-3